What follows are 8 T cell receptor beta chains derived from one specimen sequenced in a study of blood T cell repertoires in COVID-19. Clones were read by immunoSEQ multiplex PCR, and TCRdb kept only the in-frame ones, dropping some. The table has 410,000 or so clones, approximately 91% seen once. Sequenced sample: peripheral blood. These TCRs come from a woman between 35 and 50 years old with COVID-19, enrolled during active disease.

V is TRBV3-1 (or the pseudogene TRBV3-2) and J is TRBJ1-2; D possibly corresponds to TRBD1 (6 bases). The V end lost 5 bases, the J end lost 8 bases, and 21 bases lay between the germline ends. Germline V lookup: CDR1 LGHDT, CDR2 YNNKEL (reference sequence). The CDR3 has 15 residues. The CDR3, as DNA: TGTGCCAGCAGCAGCCCCATAGGGGGGGCGAGGGGCTACACCTTC. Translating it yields CASSSPIGGARGYTF.

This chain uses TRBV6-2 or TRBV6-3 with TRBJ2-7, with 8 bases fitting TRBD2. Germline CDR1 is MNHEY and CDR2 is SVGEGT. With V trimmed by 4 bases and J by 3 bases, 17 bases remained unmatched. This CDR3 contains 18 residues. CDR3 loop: CASSSRPGLASRLYEQYF. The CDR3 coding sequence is TGTGCCAGCAGTTCAAGACCCGGACTAGCAAGTAGGCTCTACGAGCAGTACTTC.

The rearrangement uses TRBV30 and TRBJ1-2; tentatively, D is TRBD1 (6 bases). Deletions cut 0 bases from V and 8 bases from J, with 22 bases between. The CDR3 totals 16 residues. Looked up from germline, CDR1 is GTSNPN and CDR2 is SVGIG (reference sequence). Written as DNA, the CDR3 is TGTGCCTGGAGTGTTGGGTCAGGGGTCAGGTTTGGAGGCTACACCTTC. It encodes CAWSVGSGVRFGGYTF.

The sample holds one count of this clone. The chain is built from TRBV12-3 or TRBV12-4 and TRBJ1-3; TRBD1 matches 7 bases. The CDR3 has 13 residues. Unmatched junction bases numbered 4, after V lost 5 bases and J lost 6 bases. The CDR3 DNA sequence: TGTGCCAGCAGTACAGGGGAGGCAAACACCATATATTTT. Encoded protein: CASSTGEANTIYF.

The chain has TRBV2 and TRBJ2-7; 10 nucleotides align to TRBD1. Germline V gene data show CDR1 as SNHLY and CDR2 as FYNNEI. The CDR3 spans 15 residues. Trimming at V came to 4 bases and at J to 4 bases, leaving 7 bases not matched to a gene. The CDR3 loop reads CASSAPGQGWYEQYF. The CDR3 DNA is TGTGCCAGCAGTGCCCCGGGACAGGGGTGGTACGAGCAGTACTTC. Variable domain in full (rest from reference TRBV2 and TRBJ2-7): EPEVTQTPSHQVTQMGQEVILRCVPISNHLYFYWYRQILGQKVEFLVSFYNNEISEKSEIFDDQFSVERPDGSNFTLKIRSTKLEDSAMYFCASSAPGQGWYEQYFGPGTRLTVT.

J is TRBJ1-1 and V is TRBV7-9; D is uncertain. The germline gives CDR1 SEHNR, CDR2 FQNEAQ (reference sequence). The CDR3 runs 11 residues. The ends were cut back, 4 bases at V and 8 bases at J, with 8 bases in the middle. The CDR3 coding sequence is TGTGCCAGCAGCTCTTATATGGAAGCTTTCTTT. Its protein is CASSSYMEAFF.

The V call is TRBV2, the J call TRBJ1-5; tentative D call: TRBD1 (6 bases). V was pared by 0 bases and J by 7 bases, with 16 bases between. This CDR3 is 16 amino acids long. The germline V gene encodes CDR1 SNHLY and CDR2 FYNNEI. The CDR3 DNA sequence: TGTGCCAGCAGTGAAGCGCGAGGGGGAGGGGTACAGCCCCAGCATTTT. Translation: CASSEARGGGVQPQHF. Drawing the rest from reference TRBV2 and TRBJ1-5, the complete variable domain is EPEVTQTPSHQVTQMGQEVILRCVPISNHLYFYWYRQILGQKVEFLVSFYNNEISEKSEIFDDQFSVERPDGSNFTLKIRSTKLEDSAMYFCASSEARGGGVQPQHFGDGTRLSIL.

The CDR3 region is CATHREKNTIYF. The CDR3 DNA reads as TGTGCCACCCACCGGGAAAAGAACACCATATATTTT. The gene calls are TRBV28 and TRBJ1-3; D unresolved. Trimming stripped 10 bases from V and 7 bases from J, with 14 bases between. CDR1 is MDHEN and CDR2 is SYDVKM in the germline V gene. The CDR3 extends over 12 amino acids. The full variable domain, rest sourced from reference TRBV28 and TRBJ1-3, is DVKVTQSSRYLVKRTGEKVFLECVQDMDHENMFWYRQDPGLGLRLIYFSYDVKMKEKGDIPEGYSVSREKKERFSLILESASTNQTSMYLCATHREKNTIYFGEGSWLTVV.